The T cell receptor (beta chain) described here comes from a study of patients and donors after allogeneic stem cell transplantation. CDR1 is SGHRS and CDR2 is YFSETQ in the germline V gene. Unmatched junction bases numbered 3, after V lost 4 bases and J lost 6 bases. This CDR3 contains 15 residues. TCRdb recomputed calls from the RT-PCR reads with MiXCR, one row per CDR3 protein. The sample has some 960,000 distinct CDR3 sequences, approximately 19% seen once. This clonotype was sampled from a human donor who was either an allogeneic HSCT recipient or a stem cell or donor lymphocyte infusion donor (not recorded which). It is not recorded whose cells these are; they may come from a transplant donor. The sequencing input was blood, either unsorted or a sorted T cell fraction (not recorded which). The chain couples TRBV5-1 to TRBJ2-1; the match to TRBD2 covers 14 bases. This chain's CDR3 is CASSEGLAGVNEQFF. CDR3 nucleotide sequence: TGCGCCAGCAGCGAGGGACTAGCGGGAGTCAATGAGCAGTTCTTC.